This T cell receptor (beta chain) was identified during a study of control samples from healthy donors and cancer patients. CDR1 is SGHTA and CDR2 is FQGNSA in the germline V gene. The J segment lost 5 bases and the V segment lost 1 base, leaving 3 bases of the junction unmatched. The CDR3 runs to 15 residues. Profiling relied on immunoSEQ multiplex PCR, and the TCRdb table lists in-frame clones only, not all of them. The sample yields 20,000 to 30,000 clones, approximately 91% seen once. The V gene is TRBV7-2, the J gene TRBJ2-5; TRBD1 matches 11 bases. The TCR was taken from a man aged 45 to 65 with lung cancer. Material for sequencing was PBMCs. The CDR3: CASSLVGDRGETQYF. CDR3 DNA: TGTGCCAGCAGCTTAGTGGGGGACAGGGGGGAGACCCAGTACTTC.